Shown below are 18 T cell receptor beta chains from a single sample sequenced in a study of beta chain features in type 1 diabetes. cDNA synthesis used the whole RNA isolate, giving expressed TCRB sequences. Generated by immunoSEQ multiplex PCR, the TCRdb table keeps only in-frame clones and is missing some. The data show 150,000 to 170,000 clones, approximately 8.1% seen once. Sequences were obtained from central memory CD4+ T cells from blood. The receptor set was obtained from a man younger than 30 in good health.

This chain connects TRBV5-5 to TRBJ2-2; TRBD2 is a possible D gene (6 bases). The germline CDR1 and CDR2 sequences are SGHKS and YYEKEE (reference sequence). The CDR3 extends over 16 amino acids. The V end lost 0 bases, the J end lost 4 bases, and 13 bases lay between the germline ends. The CDR3 reads CASSLDWLASTGELFF. The CDR3 DNA follows: TGTGCCAGCAGCTTGGATTGGCTAGCGAGCACCGGGGAGCTGTTTTTT.

V usage is TRBV5-4 and J usage is TRBJ1-2; possible D gene TRBD1, 6 bases. CDR1 is SGHNT and CDR2 is YYREEE in the germline V gene (reference sequence). The CDR3 totals 15 residues. The V gene lost 7 bases and the J gene lost 0 bases, with 16 bases spanning the gap. For the CDR3, the DNA is TGTGCCAGCTCACGCCCACAGGGAGCTAACTATGGCTACACCTTC. This gives the protein CASSRPQGANYGYTF.

The genes are TRBV9 and TRBJ1-1, with a weak D call TRBD1 (6 bases). CDR3 size: 13 residues. Per the germline V gene, CDR1 is SGDLS and CDR2 is YYNGEE. The V end lost 4 bases, the J end lost 2 bases, and 9 bases lay between the germline ends. The CDR3 nucleotides read TGTGCCAGCAGCAGGGACACCAACACTGAAGCTTTCTTT. Translating it yields CASSRDTNTEAFF.

This chain joins TRBV28 and TRBJ1-2, with 7 bases aligning to TRBD1. This CDR3 has 11 residues. CDR1 MDHEN and CDR2 SYDVKM come from the germline V gene. V shed 8 bases, J shed 8 bases, and the junction held 5 bases outside the gene matches. The CDR3 reads CASGQAQGYTF. The CDR3 coding sequence is TGTGCCAGCGGACAGGCTCAGGGCTACACCTTC.

This chain joins TRBV5-8 and TRBJ2-6; TRBD2 matches at 14 bases. Germline V CDR1 and CDR2: SGHTS, YDEGEE. CDR3 length: 19 residues. V trimming: 4 bases; J trimming: 7 bases; junction bases outside the gene matches: 13. CDR3 DNA: TGTGCCAGCAGCCCCGGACTAGCGGGAGGCCGTCGTAGAGCCAACGTCCTGACTTTC. It is translated as CASSPGLAGGRRRANVLTF.

This clone was counted between two and nine times. The chain employs TRBV11-2 and TRBJ2-4; D unclear. Trimming removed 6 bases from V and 1 base from J, with 4 bases in between. Germline CDR1 SGHAT, CDR2 FQNNGV. The CDR3 extends over 12 amino acids. The CDR3, as DNA: TGTGCCAGCAGTCTGGCCAAAAACATTCAGTACTTC. Its translation is CASSLAKNIQYF.

The chain recombines TRBV4-1 with TRBJ2-7; 11 bases match TRBD2. The length of the CDR3 is 16 residues. Unmatched junction bases numbered 8, after V lost 3 bases and J lost 4 bases. The germline V gene encodes CDR1 MGHRA and CDR2 YSYEKL. The CDR3 nucleotides read TGCGCCAGCAGCCACATTAGCGGGAGGGGTCGATACGAGCAGTACTTC. Its protein product is CASSHISGRGRYEQYF.

This clone was observed a few times. The rearrangement joins TRBV4-3 to TRBJ2-7; D perhaps matches TRBD1 (5 bases). Trimming cost V 2 bases and J 0 bases, with 8 bases left between them. Germline V gene data show CDR1 as LGHNA and CDR2 as YSLEER. This CDR3 has 14 amino acids. The CDR3, as DNA: TGCGCCAGCAGCCAACTGGACAACTCCTACGAGCAGTACTTC. Protein: CASSQLDNSYEQYF.

The chain combines TRBV21-1 with TRBJ1-5; TRBD1, the table's D call, was not compared with the DNA. TRBV21-1 constitutes a pseudogene. The CDR3 length is 15 residues. The CDR3, as DNA: TGTGCCAGCAGGGACAGGCGACTTAGCAATCAGCCCCAGCATTTT. Amino acid sequence: CASRDRRLSNQPQHF.

This clone came up many times. V and J are TRBV23-1 and TRBJ1-1; D is ambiguous. TRBV23-1 is flagged as an ORF with uncertain function. This CDR3 is 15 amino acids long. With 3 bases removed from V and 1 base from J, the gap between germline ends came to 12 bases. The CDR3 bases are TGCGCCAGCAGTCATTTGCGGTGGCAGAACACTGAAGCTTTCTTT. As protein: CASSHLRWQNTEAFF.

V gene TRBV7-2 combines with J gene TRBJ2-7; perhaps TRBD2 as D (7 bases). CDR1 and CDR2 (germline): SGHTA, FQGNSA. Trimming took off 6 bases at V and 2 bases at J, with 20 bases between the two ends. This CDR3 is built from 16 residues. The CDR3 coding sequence is TGTGCCAGCAGGCTAGAGGGGGGGCTGTATCCCTACGAGCAGTACTTC. It is translated as CASRLEGGLYPYEQYF.

This clone was picked up a small number of times. The V gene is TRBV2, the J gene TRBJ1-2, with D perhaps matching TRBD1 (6 bases). The CDR3 covers 13 residues. V was shortened by 7 bases and J by 1 base, with 10 bases between the two germline ends. Germline CDR1 SNHLY, CDR2 FYNNEI. This CDR3 reads CASTGTFNYGYTF. For the CDR3, the DNA is TGTGCCAGCACCGGGACATTTAACTATGGCTACACCTTC.

In this sample, this clone turned up many times. This chain connects TRBV30 to TRBJ1-5, with TRBD1 as a possible D gene (5 bases). Germline V gene sequence: CDR1 GTSNPN, CDR2 SVGIG (reference sequence). The CDR3 has 14 residues. Trimming stripped 0 bases from V and 5 bases from J, with 11 bases between. CDR3 bases: TGTGCCTGGAGTGTCTGGGGCGGACATCAGCCCCAGCATTTT. It codes for CAWSVWGGHQPQHF.

This clone has a handful of counts. V gene TRBV19 combines with J gene TRBJ2-6; D is unclear. The CDR3 is 14 residues long. Germline CDR1 LNHDA, CDR2 SQIVND (reference sequence). V was pared by 7 bases and J by 4 bases, with 11 bases between. CDR3 amino acids: CASKAREGANVLTF. The CDR3 DNA sequence: TGTGCCAGTAAAGCGAGAGAGGGGGCCAACGTCCTGACTTTC. Full variable domain (remainder filled in from reference TRBV19 and TRBJ2-6): DGGITQSPKYLFRKEGQNVTLSCEQNLNHDAMYWYRQDPGQGLRLIYYSQIVNDFQKGDIAEGYSVSREKKESFPLTVTSAQKNPTAFYLCASKAREGANVLTFGAGSRLTVL.

This clone was observed many times. The chain uses TRBV7-9 and TRBJ2-5; D unresolved. V was clipped by 6 bases and J by 2 bases, with 4 bases between them. The CDR3 contains 11 residues. Germline CDR1 is SEHNR and CDR2 is FQNEAQ (reference sequence). In DNA, the CDR3 is TGTGCCAGCAGTCGTCAAGAGACCCAGTACTTC. Protein product: CASSRQETQYF.

The chain has TRBV7-2 and TRBJ2-7, with D possibly being TRBD1 (6 bases). The germline CDR1 and CDR2 sequences are SGHTA and FQGNSA. V was pared by 1 base and J by 2 bases, with 18 bases between. This CDR3 spans 17 amino acids. CDR3 sequence: CASSLERDTNTPYEQYF. In DNA form, the CDR3 reads TGTGCCAGCAGCTTAGAGAGGGACACAAATACTCCCTACGAGCAGTACTTC.

The chain employs TRBV18 and TRBJ1-2; a weak D match, TRBD1 (5 bases). The germline V and J ends were trimmed by 2 bases and 5 bases, with 18 bases remaining between them. There are 16 residues in the CDR3. Germline V gives CDR1 KGHSH, CDR2 LQKENI. For the CDR3, the DNA is TGTGCCAGCTCACCAGCTTTTCTGTCAGGGATGTATGGCTACACCTTC. The encoded protein is CASSPAFLSGMYGYTF.

This clone came up a few times. The chain joins TRBV9 to TRBJ2-2, with 7 positions matching TRBD1. The CDR3 extends over 16 amino acids. The junction had 12 bases not matched to a gene; V was cut back by 7 bases and J by 3 bases. Germline V CDR1 and CDR2: SGDLS, YYNGEE. This CDR3 is CASAQTGASYTGELFF. In nucleotides, the CDR3 is TGTGCCAGCGCCCAAACAGGGGCCTCATACACCGGGGAGCTGTTTTTT.